The rows below give T cell receptor beta chains drawn from one sample of a study of cytomegalovirus exposure and HLA in healthy donors. Clones were sequenced by immunoSEQ multiplex PCR, and TCRdb holds only the in-frame ones, with some missing. The sample holds under 150,000 clones, over 70% seen once. The sample consisted of PBMCs. All receptors derive from a woman in her thirties or forties in good health and CMV-seronegative. CDR3s include the opening cysteine and the closing phenylalanine or tryptophan. Each record gives: V gene, clone size, J gene, D gene, CDR3 protein, CDR3 DNA. The D gene is left open where the match is weak. The size of a clone is reported for some rows only, either as once, few or many, or as a class for expanded clones.

TRBV6-5	-	TRBJ2-2	TRBD2	CASSLAGGNTGELFF	TGTGCCAGCAGTTTAGCGGGGGGGAACACCGGGGAGCTGTTTTTT
TRBV6-5	-	TRBJ2-3	TRBD2	CASSYEASGTDTQYF	TGTGCCAGCAGTTACGAAGCTAGCGGGACAGATACGCAGTATTTT
TRBV29-1	once	TRBJ1-2	-	CSVPPTANYGYTF	TGCAGCGTCCCCCCGACAGCTAACTATGGCTACACCTTC
TRBV6-1	-	TRBJ1-2	-	CASRMTDYGYTF	TGTGCCAGCCGGATGACTGATTATGGCTACACCTTC
TRBV5-4	once	TRBJ2-7	TRBD1	CASSLVLDRVVHEQYF	TGTGCCAGCAGCTTGGTACTGGACAGGGTCGTCCACGAGCAGTACTTC
TRBV4-1	-	TRBJ2-1	-	CASSQEGMAGFYNEQFF	TGCGCCAGCAGCCAAGAAGGAATGGCAGGATTCTACAATGAGCAGTTCTTC
TRBV7-2	-	TRBJ2-7	TRBD1	CASSRTGGTYEQYF	TGTGCCAGCAGCCGTACAGGGGGGACCTACGAGCAGTACTTC
TRBV11-2	-	TRBJ2-7	-	CASSLIGSPDEQYF	TGTGCCAGCAGCTTAATCGGGAGTCCCGACGAGCAGTACTTC
TRBV4-3	few	TRBJ1-4	-	CASSQGGRGRTNEKLFF	TGCGCCAGCAGCCAAGGGGGAAGGGGCCGTACGAATGAAAAACTGTTTTTT
TRBV14	few	TRBJ1-1	-	CASSQGSIARMEGEAFF	TGTGCCAGCAGCCAAGGTAGCATCGCCAGAATGGAGGGTGAAGCTTTCTTT
TRBV5-4	-	TRBJ2-3	-	CASSIDTYTDTQYF	TGTGCCAGCAGCATAGACACATACACAGATACGCAGTATTTT
TRBV29-1	-	TRBJ2-6	-	CSVQAGVGANVLTF	TGCAGCGTGCAAGCAGGGGTCGGGGCCAACGTCCTGACTTTC
TRBV7-2	-	TRBJ1-6	-	CASSPVNSPLHF	TGTGCCAGCAGCCCTGTGAATTCACCCCTCCACTTT
TRBV5-5	few	TRBJ2-7	-	CASSLEAGYEQYF	TGTGCCAGCAGCTTGGAGGCAGGCTACGAGCAGTACTTC
TRBV19	-	TRBJ1-2	-	CASTPQGPLYGYTF	TGTGCCAGTACCCCCCAGGGCCCCCTTTATGGCTACACCTTC
TRBV7-3	-	TRBJ1-6	-	CASSLQVHNSPLHF	TGTGCCAGCAGCTTACAGGTCCACAATTCACCCCTCCACTTT
TRBV27	once	TRBJ2-7	TRBD2	CASSLGRGSGKDEQYF	TGTGCCAGCAGTCTAGGGCGGGGTAGCGGGAAGGACGAGCAGTACTTC
TRBV4-3	-	TRBJ1-1	TRBD1	CASSHRTGGNTEAFF	TGCGCCAGCAGCCATAGGACAGGGGGCAACACTGAAGCTTTCTTT
TRBV9	once	TRBJ2-3	-	CASTEGGSGPDTQYF	TGTGCCAGCACCGAGGGCGGTTCGGGCCCCGATACGCAGTATTTT
TRBV5-6	few	TRBJ1-5	-	CASSLSGYGQPQHF	TGTGCCAGCAGCTTGTCAGGGTACGGTCAGCCCCAGCATTTT
TRBV9	-	TRBJ2-5	TRBD2	CASSDAEGLAGVGETQYF	TGTGCCAGCAGCGATGCCGAGGGACTAGCGGGGGTCGGGGAGACCCAGTACTTC
TRBV18	-	TRBJ1-1	-	CASSPESGNTEAFF	TGTGCCAGCTCACCGGAGTCGGGGAACACTGAAGCTTTCTTT
TRBV29-1	-	TRBJ2-5	-	CSVEGSWRETLYQETQYF	TGCAGCGTTGAAGGGTCATGGAGGGAAACCTTGTACCAAGAGACCCAGTACTTC
TRBV7-9	-	TRBJ2-7	TRBD1	CASSLGQGTEQYF	TGTGCCAGCAGCTTGGGACAGGGGACAGAGCAGTACTTC
TRBV7-9	-	TRBJ2-2	-	CSSSLGVGELFF	TGTTCCAGCAGCTTAGGAGTCGGGGAGCTGTTTTTT
TRBV18	few	TRBJ2-7	TRBD1	CASSQTGVDSYEQYF	TGTGCCAGCTCACAAACAGGGGTAGACTCCTACGAGCAGTACTTC
TRBV5-1	once	TRBJ1-2	-	CASSREGFSLGYTF	TGCGCCAGCAGCCGGGAAGGATTCTCCCTTGGCTACACCTTC
TRBV19	-	TRBJ1-3	-	CASMVGSSGNTIYF	TGTGCCAGTATGGTGGGGAGCTCTGGAAACACCATATATTTT
TRBV2	-	TRBJ2-2	TRBD1	CASRGQSPGELFF	TGTGCCAGCAGGGGACAGAGCCCCGGGGAGCTGTTTTTT
TRBV2	once	TRBJ1-1	-	CARNPGREVLEAFF	TGTGCCAGAAATCCGGGACGGGAGGTCCTTGAAGCTTTCTTT
TRBV5-8	-	TRBJ1-5	-	CASSSTGWGDQPQHF	TGTGCCAGCAGCTCGACCGGTTGGGGGGATCAGCCCCAGCATTTT
TRBV25-1	once	TRBJ1-1	-	CASSGRLNTEAFF	TGTGCCAGCAGTGGCCGGTTGAACACTGAAGCTTTCTTT
TRBV7-3	-	TRBJ2-3	TRBD2	CASSPPGLAGGADTQYF	TGTGCCAGCAGCCCCCCGGGACTAGCGGGAGGGGCAGATACGCAGTATTTT
TRBV19	-	TRBJ2-2	TRBD2	CASSIRTSSAGELFF	TGTGCCAGTAGTATAAGGACTAGTTCGGCCGGGGAGCTGTTTTTT
TRBV10-2	-	TRBJ2-7	-	CASSDQGGTYEQYF	TGCGCCAGCAGTGACCAGGGGGGTACCTACGAGCAGTACTTC
TRBV6-1	-	TRBJ1-1	-	CASLLGGEAFF	TGTGCCAGCCTACTGGGGGGTGAAGCTTTCTTT
TRBV7-6	-	TRBJ1-1	-	CASSRDLDTEAFF	TGTGCCAGCAGCCGGGACTTGGACACTGAAGCTTTCTTT
TRBV27	-	TRBJ2-2	-	CASSFGLNTGELFF	TGTGCCAGCAGTTTTGGACTCAACACCGGGGAGCTGTTTTTT
TRBV6-1	-	TRBJ1-4	-	CASSDREGEKLFF	TGTGCCAGCAGTGACAGGGAGGGAGAAAAACTGTTTTTT
TRBV6-5	-	TRBJ2-1	-	CASSPGQEHNEQFF	TGTGCCAGCAGTCCGGGACAAGAACACAATGAGCAGTTCTTC
TRBV7-9	-	TRBJ1-4	-	CASSLEGQGNEKLFF	TGTGCCAGCAGCTTAGAGGGGCAGGGAAATGAAAAACTGTTTTTT
TRBV29-1	-	TRBJ2-3	TRBD2	CSTGLAGTADTQYF	TGCAGCACCGGACTAGCGGGAACGGCAGATACGCAGTATTTT
TRBV9	few	TRBJ2-5	-	CASSVGLIGLQETQYF	TGTGCCAGCAGCGTAGGATTAATCGGGTTGCAAGAGACCCAGTACTTC
TRBV5-1	many	TRBJ2-1	-	CASSPLSGSYNEQFF	TGCGCCAGCAGCCCACTCTCCGGCTCCTACAATGAGCAGTTCTTC
TRBV7-9	few	TRBJ2-7	TRBD2	CASSTGGLAWEQYF	TGTGCCAGCAGCACCGGGGGACTAGCGTGGGAGCAGTACTTC
TRBV6-4	-	TRBJ2-1	-	CASSDSTVEEQFF	TGTGCCAGCAGTGACTCGACAGTGGAGGAGCAGTTCTTC
TRBV9	-	TRBJ2-2	TRBD1	CASSTRTGGGSGELFF	TGTGCCAGCAGCACCCGGACAGGGGGCGGTTCCGGGGAGCTGTTTTTT
TRBV19	-	TRBJ2-7	TRBD1	CASSILPGQGIYEQYF	TGTGCCAGTAGTATACTACCCGGACAGGGGATCTACGAGCAGTACTTC